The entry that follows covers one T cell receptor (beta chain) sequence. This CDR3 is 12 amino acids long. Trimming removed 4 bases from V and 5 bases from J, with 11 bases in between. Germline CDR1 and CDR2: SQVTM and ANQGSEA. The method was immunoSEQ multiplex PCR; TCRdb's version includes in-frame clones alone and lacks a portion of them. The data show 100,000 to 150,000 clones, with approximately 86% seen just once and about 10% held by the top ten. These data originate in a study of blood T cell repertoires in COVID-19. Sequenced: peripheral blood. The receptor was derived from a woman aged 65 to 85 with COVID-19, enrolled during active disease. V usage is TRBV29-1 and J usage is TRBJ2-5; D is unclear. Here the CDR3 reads CSVVYSLETQYF. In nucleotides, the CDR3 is TGCAGCGTTGTATACAGCCTCGAGACCCAGTACTTC.